This T cell receptor (beta chain) was retrieved from a study of early T cells in non-severe SARS-CoV-2 infection. On the study more broadly: RNA in bulk from unsorted whole blood was sequenced, and chains were unpaired. Findings and caveats of the study: Lookups in VDJdb leaned toward anti-spike CD8 responses and missed private and CD4 specificities.

This CDR3 comprises 14 residues. With 6 bases removed from V and 0 bases from J, the gap between germline ends came to 8 bases. A note on this clonotype: Its antigen remains unidentified.

The TCR library protocol attached unique molecular identifiers to the individual cDNA molecules. TCRdb re-analysed the 5' RACE reads in MiXCR, keeping a single row per CDR3 protein. The profile shows around 48,000 distinct CDR3 sequences, 13% of them singletons. The TCR originated in an adult who was a healthcare worker with PCR-confirmed SARS-CoV-2 infection or an uninfected control (not recorded which). Material for sequencing was whole blood. The chain couples TRBV12-3 or TRBV12-4 to TRBJ1-4; no clear D. CDR3 DNA sequence: TGTGCCAGCAGACGAAAATCAACTAATGAAAAACTGTTTTTT. Its translation: CASRRKSTNEKLFF.